Below, 3 T cell receptor beta chains from the same sample are listed, as sequenced in a study of response to subunit inactivated influenza vaccine. TCRdb fed the RT-PCR reads into MiXCR, producing one record per CDR3 protein. The table shows around 480,000 distinct CDR3 sequences, with roughly 9.7% occurring only once. The input for sequencing was PBMCs from blood, taken more than 35 days after vaccination. The receptors shown here come from a man in his fifties or sixties who received an inactivated influenza vaccine.

This clonotype was seen many times. The V and J genes are TRBV10-3 and TRBJ2-5; no reliable D call. Germline V gene lookup returns CDR1 ENHRY and CDR2 SYGVKD. The CDR3 length is 13 residues. Trimming took 6 bases from V and 4 from J, leaving 12 bases between them. The CDR3 DNA reads TGTGCCATCAGCACCTCCCATGCAGAGACCCAGTACTTC. Its translation is CAISTSHAETQYF.

This clonotype was detected only a few times. J is TRBJ2-2 and V is TRBV10-3; either TRBD1 or TRBD2 may fit D (6 bases each). Between the trimmed V and J ends, which lost 7 bases and 3 bases, there was a span of 12 bases. The CDR3 is made up of 14 amino acids. CDR1 is ENHRY and CDR2 is SYGVKD in the germline V gene. This CDR3 is CAINRGRDTGELFF. CDR3 in DNA: TGTGCCATCAACCGGGGGCGCGACACCGGGGAGCTGTTTTTT.

This clonotype has ten or more counts. The genes are TRBV20-1 and TRBJ1-2; the match to TRBD1 covers 9 bases. Unmatched junction bases numbered 6, after V lost 3 bases and J lost 4 bases. Germline V gene lookup returns CDR1 DFQATT and CDR2 SNEGSKA (reference sequence). The CDR3 consists of 14 residues. This CDR3 is CSASQQGAGYGYTF. CDR3 nucleotides: TGCAGTGCTAGCCAACAGGGGGCTGGCTATGGCTACACCTTC.